What follows are 21 T cell receptor beta chains derived from one specimen sequenced in a study of T cells expressing NK-cell markers. After re-calling the 5' RACE reads, TCRdb lists one entry per CDR3 protein, DNA absent. The listing records a few hundred thousand distinct CDR3 sequences. Material: blood T cells: a sorted CD56 or NKG2C T cell subset, CD4+ or CD8+ T cells, or bulk PBMC T cells (not recorded which). These receptor sequences come from a man aged 18 to 70 in good health.

This rearrangement joins TRBV5-1 to TRBJ2-7; the TRBD1 assignment by TCRdb is unverifiable without DNA. The CDR3 has 15 residues. Germline CDR1 reads SGHRS; CDR2 reads YFSETQ. This CDR3 is CASSPHRDGAYEQYF.

The rearrangement links TRBV3-1 to TRBJ1-1. Germline CDR1 is LGHDT and CDR2 is YNNKEL (reference sequence). This CDR3 spans 13 amino acids. CDR3 sequence: CASRGIMNTEAFF.

The genes are TRBV12-3 or TRBV12-4 and TRBJ2-3; with no DNA, the TCRdb D assignment of TRBD1 cannot be verified. CDR3 length: 18 residues. CDR3 sequence reads: CASSITLGWDRKTDTQYF.

This chain uses TRBV5-1 with TRBJ2-5. The CDR3 is 13 residues long. Germline CDR1 SGHRS, CDR2 YFSETQ. CDR3 loop: CASSLGPQETQYF. Based on the CDR3 plus reference TRBV5-1 and TRBJ2-5, the full variable domain is KAGVTQTPRYLIKTRGQQVTLSCSPISGHRSVSWYQQTPGQGLQFLFEYFSETQRNKGNFPGRFSGRQFSNSRSEMNVSTLELGDSALYLCASSLGPQETQYFGPGTRLLVL.

The chain is built from TRBV2 and TRBJ1-3. This CDR3 has 15 amino acids. Per germline, CDR1 SNHLY and CDR2 FYNNEI. The CDR3 sequence: CASSEVASGGNTIYF.

V gene TRBV19 combines with J gene TRBJ2-7; the TCRdb D gene call, TRBD1, has no DNA to confirm it. The CDR3 has 16 amino acids. Germline-derived CDR1 and CDR2 are LNHDA and SQIVND (reference sequence). CDR3 region: CASSTDAGASSYEQYF.

The CDR3 spells CASSVAPQGTTDTQYF. This chain uses TRBV9 with TRBJ2-3; TCRdb names TRBD1, which stays unverified in the absence of DNA. CDR3 length: 16 amino acids. CDR1 is SGDLS, CDR2 YYNGEE, per germline.

The chain carries TRBV6-5 and TRBJ2-3; TCRdb calls TRBD2, which cannot be checked without DNA. Germline lookup yields CDR1 MNHEY and CDR2 SVGAGI. The CDR3 spans 16 residues. CDR3 residues: CASSSDGELVTDTQYF.

The chain combines TRBV20-1 with TRBJ2-3; TCRdb lists TRBD1, though no DNA is available to test this call. The CDR3 has 14 residues. Germline values: CDR1 DFQATT, CDR2 SNEGSKA (reference sequence). The CDR3 sequence is CSASPGKSTDTQYF.

The chain couples TRBV27 to TRBJ2-7; TCRdb's D call of TRBD2 is untestable without DNA. The CDR3 loop spans 16 amino acids. CDR1 MNHEY and CDR2 SMNVEV come from the germline V gene (reference sequence). The CDR3: CASSSLRRGSSYEQYF.

V is TRBV12-3 or TRBV12-4 and J is TRBJ2-5; TCRdb reports TRBD1, a call that lacks DNA to check it against. CDR3 length: 14 amino acids. The CDR3 sequence is CASRDGQLQETQYF.

The genes are TRBV7-9 and TRBJ2-5; TCRdb calls TRBD2, which cannot be checked without DNA. The CDR3 extends over 15 amino acids. Germline assignment: CDR1 SEHNR and CDR2 FQNEAQ (reference sequence). The CDR3 spells CASSPGPGREETQYF.

This sequence joins TRBV12-3 or TRBV12-4 and TRBJ2-3; the TCRdb call, TRBD1, lacks DNA for checking. The CDR3 is 14 residues long. The CDR3 here is CASRNQGVGDTQYF.

This chain joins TRBV11-2 and TRBJ2-5; TCRdb proposes TRBD1, but this gene call is untestable without DNA. The CDR3 has 15 residues. The germline CDR1 and CDR2 sequences are SGHAT and FQNNGV. The CDR3 spells CASRSLQGAQETQYF.

The chain links TRBV14 to TRBJ2-7; as DNA is missing, the TRBD2 call by TCRdb cannot be tested. This CDR3 has 12 amino acids. Germline V lookup: CDR1 SGHDN, CDR2 FVKESK. This CDR3 reads CASSPGLAGQYF.

The chain carries TRBV4-2 and TRBJ2-1; lacking DNA, the TRBD2 call made by TCRdb goes unchecked. The CDR3 is 17 amino acids. CDR1 is LGHNA and CDR2 is YNFKEQ in the germline V gene. This CDR3 is CASSQEAGRSSYNEQFF.

The chain has TRBV7-9 and TRBJ1-2; as DNA is missing, the TRBD1 call by TCRdb cannot be tested. Germline-derived CDR1 and CDR2 are SEHNR and FQNEAQ (reference sequence). The CDR3 runs 14 residues. The CDR3 loop reads CASSTGQGTDGYTF.

This chain connects TRBV20-1 to TRBJ1-6. The length of the CDR3 is 14 residues. Germline V gene data show CDR1 as DFQATT and CDR2 as SNEGSKA (reference sequence). CDR3 sequence: CSARETVPNSPLHF.

The CDR3 loop is CASSLAGTSGPQGTQYF. The genes are TRBV11-3 and TRBJ2-3; the D call from TCRdb, TRBD2, cannot be confirmed without DNA. The CDR3 totals 17 residues. Germline-derived CDR1 and CDR2 are SGHNT and YENEEA.

V is TRBV2 and J is TRBJ2-5; checking the TCRdb D call of TRBD2 is not possible without DNA. The CDR3 is 15 amino acids. The V gene's germline CDR1 is SNHLY and CDR2 FYNNEI. The CDR3 sequence: CASSEREGSIETQYF.

The V call is TRBV5-1, the J call TRBJ2-3; TCRdb's D call of TRBD1 is untestable without DNA. The CDR3 is 18 amino acids. Germline loops: CDR1 SGHRS, CDR2 YFSETQ. The CDR3: CASSPRTGGLMLTDTQYF.